The clone carrying this T cell receptor (beta chain) showed up many times. The authors prepared the TCRbeta library with unique molecular identifiers. One entry per CDR3 protein, called by TCRdb with MiXCR from the PCR reads. The sample carries just over 950,000 distinct CDR3 sequences, roughly 31% recorded once. The entry originates in a study of T-cell reconstitution after alpha-beta-depleted transplantation in children. Trimming took 1 base from V and 2 from J; bases not matched to a gene: 9. Per the germline V gene, CDR1 is SEHNR and CDR2 is FQNEAQ (reference sequence). This CDR3 is built from 17 residues.

The rearrangement uses TRBV7-9 and TRBJ2-5; 8 nucleotides align to TRBD1. The clonotype comes from a boy under two years old who had a stem cell transplant for SCID, so the T cells may come from the graft donor. Sample: PBMCs, mostly from graft donor cells, taken 360 days after TCRalphabeta/CD19-depleted stem cell transplant. CDR3: CASSLVQGGSLQETQYF. CDR3 in DNA: TGTGCCAGCAGCTTAGTACAGGGGGGATCCTTGCAAGAGACCCAGTACTTC.